These T cell receptor beta chains were read from a single sample in a study of T cells after yellow fever vaccination. TCRdb re-called the 5' RACE reads with MiXCR, one entry per CDR3 protein. Altogether over 300,000 distinct CDR3 sequences are present, 3.6% being singletons, with the ten largest covering less than 25%. The sample consisted of PBMCs, taken on the day of the yellow fever booster vaccination. These receptors all stem from a man between 18 and 35 years old who received the YFV17D yellow fever vaccine. The CDR3 runs from the conserved cysteine through the conserved F or W. The D gene is left open where the match is weak. Some rows mark clone size as missing; the rest say once, few, many or name a class of expanded clone.

size,D,J,V,CDR3,DNA
many,.,TRBJ2-3,TRBV7-9,CASSFRGAHTDTQYF,TGTGCCAGCAGCTTTAGAGGGGCCCACACAGATACGCAGTATTTT
few,.,TRBJ1-5,TRBV19,CASSILGQSNQPQHF,TGTGCCAGTAGTATATTGGGGCAGAGCAATCAGCCCCAGCATTTT
.,TRBD1,TRBJ1-5,TRBV3-1,CASSQGTGGTQPQHF,TGTGCCAGCAGCCAGGGGACAGGGGGCACTCAGCCCCAGCATTTT
.,TRBD1,TRBJ2-1,TRBV6-1,CASTRDRGFNEQFF,TGTGCCAGCACCCGGGACAGGGGCTTTAATGAGCAGTTCTTC
few,.,TRBJ2-1,TRBV18,CASRGGTGFISSYNEQFF,TGTGCCAGCCGCGGGGGGACAGGATTCATTAGCTCCTACAATGAGCAGTTCTTC
few,TRBD1,TRBJ1-5,TRBV12-3/TRBV12-4,CASRTGQGDQPQHF,TGTGCCAGCAGAACCGGACAGGGAGATCAGCCCCAGCATTTT
many,TRBD2,TRBJ2-1,TRBV9,CASSVTGRGVGNEQFF,TGTGCCAGCAGCGTCACCGGACGGGGGGTGGGGAATGAGCAGTTCTTC
few,.,TRBJ1-1,TRBV5-1,CASSLEAGGLEAFF,TGCGCCAGCAGCTTGGAAGCCGGGGGATTAGAAGCTTTCTTT
.,.,TRBJ2-6,TRBV18,CAGSTGAGGSGANVLTF,TGTGCCGGCTCGACGGGGGCAGGTGGGTCTGGGGCCAACGTCCTGACTTTC
many,TRBD1,TRBJ1-1,TRBV10-3,CAISTPRDRGSEAFF,TGTGCCATCAGTACACCCCGGGACAGGGGGTCTGAAGCTTTCTTT
few,TRBD1,TRBJ1-2,TRBV4-1,CASSQGSRTGNGYTF,TGCGCCAGCAGCCAAGGGAGCCGGACAGGCAATGGCTACACCTTC
.,TRBD1,TRBJ2-6,TRBV14,CASSPRTGTGVFSGANVLTF,TGTGCCAGCAGTCCAAGAACCGGGACAGGGGTGTTCTCTGGGGCCAACGTCCTGACTTTC
.,TRBD1,TRBJ1-2,TRBV7-2,CASSLAGQLNYGYTF,TGTGCCAGCAGCTTAGCGGGACAGCTTAACTATGGCTACACCTTC
many,.,TRBJ2-1,TRBV29-1,CSVDGGQNNEQFF,TGCAGCGTTGATGGCGGACAGAACAATGAGCAGTTCTTC
.,TRBD2,TRBJ2-3,TRBV11-2,CASSLEAGLVAGGRAGTDTQYF,TGTGCCAGCAGTCTAGAGGCGGGGCTGGTAGCGGGGGGCCGAGCTGGTACAGATACGCAGTATTTT
.,.,TRBJ2-1,TRBV25-1,CASHSGHLGSPKSYNEQFF,TGTGCCAGCCATTCAGGGCACCTGGGTAGTCCTAAATCCTACAATGAGCAGTTCTTC
many,.,TRBJ2-3,TRBV9,CASSPRPWGTDTQYF,TGTGCCAGCAGCCCCCGACCCTGGGGCACAGATACGCAGTATTTT
few,.,TRBJ1-2,TRBV5-1,CASSQQGPAYGYTF,TGCGCCAGCAGCCAGCAGGGACCCGCCTATGGCTACACCTTC
many,TRBD2,TRBJ2-3,TRBV28,CASSPWMGRGTDTQYF,TGTGCCAGCAGTCCGTGGATGGGGCGGGGGACAGATACGCAGTATTTT
few,.,TRBJ2-1,TRBV10-3,CAISESDRHNEQFF,TGTGCCATCAGTGAGTCGGACCGACACAATGAGCAGTTCTTC
few,.,TRBJ2-5,TRBV19,CASSIDSTPTGETQYF,TGTGCCAGTAGTATAGACTCGACGCCAACGGGGGAGACCCAGTACTTC
.,.,TRBJ1-2,TRBV6-2/TRBV6-3,CASSSYPRDYGYTF,TGTGCCAGCAGCTCCTACCCCCGCGACTATGGCTACACCTTC
many,.,TRBJ1-5,TRBV7-8,CASSLQDRDQPQHF,TGTGCCAGCAGCTTACAAGACCGAGATCAGCCCCAGCATTTT
few,.,TRBJ1-2,TRBV27,CASSSGHLYGYTF,TGTGCCAGCAGTTCCGGGCACCTCTATGGCTACACCTTC